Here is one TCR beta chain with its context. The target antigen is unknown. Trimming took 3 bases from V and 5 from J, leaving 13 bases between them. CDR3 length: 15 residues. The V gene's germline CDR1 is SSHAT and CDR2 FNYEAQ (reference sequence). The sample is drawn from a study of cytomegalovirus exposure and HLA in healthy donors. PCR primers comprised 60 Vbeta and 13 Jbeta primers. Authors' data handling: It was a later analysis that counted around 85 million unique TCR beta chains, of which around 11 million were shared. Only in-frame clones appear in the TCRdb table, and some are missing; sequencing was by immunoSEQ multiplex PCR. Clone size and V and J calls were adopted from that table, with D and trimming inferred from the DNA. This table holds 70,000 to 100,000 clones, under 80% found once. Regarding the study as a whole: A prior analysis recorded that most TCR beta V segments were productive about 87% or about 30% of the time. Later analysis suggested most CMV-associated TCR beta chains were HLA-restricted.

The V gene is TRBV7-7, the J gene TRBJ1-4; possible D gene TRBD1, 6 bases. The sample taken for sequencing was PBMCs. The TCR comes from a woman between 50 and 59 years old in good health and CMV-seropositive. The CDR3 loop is CASSFSRDINEKLFF. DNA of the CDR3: TGTGCCAGCAGCTTTTCCCGGGACATAAATGAAAAACTGTTTTTT.